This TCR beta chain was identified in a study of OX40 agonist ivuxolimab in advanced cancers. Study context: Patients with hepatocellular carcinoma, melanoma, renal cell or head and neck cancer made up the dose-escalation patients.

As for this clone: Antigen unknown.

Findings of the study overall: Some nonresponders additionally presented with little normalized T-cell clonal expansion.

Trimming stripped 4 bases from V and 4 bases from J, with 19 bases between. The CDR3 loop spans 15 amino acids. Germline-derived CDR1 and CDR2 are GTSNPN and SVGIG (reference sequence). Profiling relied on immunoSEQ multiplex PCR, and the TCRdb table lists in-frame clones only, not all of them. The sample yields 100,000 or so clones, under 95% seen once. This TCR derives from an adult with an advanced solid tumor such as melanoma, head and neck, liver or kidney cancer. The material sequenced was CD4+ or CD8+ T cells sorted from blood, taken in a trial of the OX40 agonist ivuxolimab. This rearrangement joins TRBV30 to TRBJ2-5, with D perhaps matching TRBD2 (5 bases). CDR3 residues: CAWTRVSTGVETQYF. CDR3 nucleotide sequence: TGTGCCTGGACGAGAGTGAGTACCGGGGTAGAGACCCAGTACTTC.